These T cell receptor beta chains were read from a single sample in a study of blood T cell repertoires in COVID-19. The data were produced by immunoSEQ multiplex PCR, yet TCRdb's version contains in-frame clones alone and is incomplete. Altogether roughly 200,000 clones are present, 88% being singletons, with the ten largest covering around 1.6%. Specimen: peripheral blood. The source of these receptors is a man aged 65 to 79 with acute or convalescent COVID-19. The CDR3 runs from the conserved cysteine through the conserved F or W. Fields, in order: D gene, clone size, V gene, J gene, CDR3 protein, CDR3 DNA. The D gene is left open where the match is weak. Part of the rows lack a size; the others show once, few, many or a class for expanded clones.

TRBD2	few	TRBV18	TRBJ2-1	CASSPDSGRDEQFF	TGTGCCAGCTCCCCGGACTCAGGGAGGGATGAGCAGTTCTTC
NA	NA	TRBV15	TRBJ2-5	CATSIFRGRDIQETQYF	TGTGCCACCAGCATATTCAGGGGCCGAGATATACAAGAGACCCAGTACTTC
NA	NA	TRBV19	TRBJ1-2	CASSIARGADYGYTF	TGTGCCAGTAGTATTGCTAGGGGCGCTGACTATGGCTACACCTTC
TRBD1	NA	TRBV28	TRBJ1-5	CASSFGQGGYQPQHF	TGTGCCAGCAGTTTCGGACAGGGAGGGTATCAGCCCCAGCATTTT
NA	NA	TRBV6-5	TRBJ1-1	CASSPGIEAFF	TGTGCCAGCAGTCCCGGGATTGAAGCTTTCTTT
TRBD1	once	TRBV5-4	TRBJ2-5	CASSHERQGLHQETQYF	TGTGCCAGCAGCCACGAACGACAGGGGCTACACCAAGAGACCCAGTACTTC
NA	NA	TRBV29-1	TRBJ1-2	CSVVGSGYTF	TGCAGCGTTGTGGGGAGTGGCTACACCTTC
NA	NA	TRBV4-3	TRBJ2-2	CASSQAISRNTGELFF	TGCGCCAGCAGCCAAGCTATCTCGAGGAACACCGGGGAGCTGTTTTTT
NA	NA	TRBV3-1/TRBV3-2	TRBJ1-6	CASSQLNRREGPPLHF	TGTGCCAGCAGCCAGTTAAATAGAAGGGAGGGTCCACCCCTCCACTTT
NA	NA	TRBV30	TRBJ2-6	CAWSVRGVPSGANVLTF	TGTGCCTGGAGTGTTCGGGGAGTCCCCTCTGGGGCCAACGTCCTGACTTTC
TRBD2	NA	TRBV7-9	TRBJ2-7	CASSPPGKREDPYEQYF	TGTGCCAGCAGCCCACCCGGAAAGCGGGAGGACCCTTACGAGCAGTACTTC
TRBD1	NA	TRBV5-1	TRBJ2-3	CASSLAPTGVADTQYF	TGCGCCAGCAGCTTGGCCCCGACAGGGGTTGCAGATACGCAGTATTTT
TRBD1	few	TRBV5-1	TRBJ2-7	CASSWGQGNYEQYF	TGCGCCAGCAGCTGGGGACAGGGGAATTACGAGCAGTACTTC
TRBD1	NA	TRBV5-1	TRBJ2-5	CASSRGTGGRETQYF	TGCGCCAGCAGCAGAGGGACAGGGGGCAGGGAGACCCAGTACTTC
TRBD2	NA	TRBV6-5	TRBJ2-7	CASRTTSGTTYEQYF	TGTGCCAGCAGAACCACTAGCGGAACCACCTACGAGCAGTACTTC
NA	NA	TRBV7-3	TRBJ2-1	CASSSPGTGNNEQFF	TGTGCCAGCAGCTCCCCTGGCACAGGGAACAATGAGCAGTTCTTC
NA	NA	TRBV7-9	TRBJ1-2	CASSLDGLRNYGYTF	TGTGCCAGCAGCTTAGATGGACTTCGTAACTATGGCTACACCTTC
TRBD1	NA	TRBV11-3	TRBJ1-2	CASSLGDRVTGYTF	TGTGCCAGCAGCTTAGGGGACAGGGTAACCGGCTACACCTTC
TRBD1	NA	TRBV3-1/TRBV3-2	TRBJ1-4	CASSQMAGGMEKLFF	TGTGCCAGCAGCCAAATGGCAGGGGGAATGGAAAAACTGTTTTTT
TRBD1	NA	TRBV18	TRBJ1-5	CASSPRTGGDQPQHF	TGTGCCAGCTCACCACGGACAGGGGGCGATCAGCCCCAGCATTTT
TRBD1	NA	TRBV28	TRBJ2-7	CASSRGTDSYEQYF	TGTGCCAGCAGCCGTGGGACAGACTCCTACGAGCAGTACTTC
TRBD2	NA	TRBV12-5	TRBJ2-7	CASGLDGTSGIKQYF	TGTGCTAGTGGTTTGGACGGGACTAGCGGGATCAAGCAGTACTTC
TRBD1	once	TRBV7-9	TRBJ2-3	CASSLWDREDDTQYF	TGTGCCAGCAGCTTATGGGACAGGGAAGACGATACGCAGTATTTT
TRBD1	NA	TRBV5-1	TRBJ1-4	CASSFGTGNEKLFF	TGCGCCAGCAGCTTTGGGACAGGGAATGAAAAACTGTTTTTT
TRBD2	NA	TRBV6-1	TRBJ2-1	CASSERRLLAGGWSYNEQFF	TGTGCCAGCAGTGAACGAAGATTGCTAGCGGGAGGGTGGTCCTACAATGAGCAGTTCTTC
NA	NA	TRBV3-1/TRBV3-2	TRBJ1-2	CASSRSSLGRRTNPVYGYTF	TGTGCCAGCAGCCGTTCAAGTCTGGGCAGGCGGACTAATCCCGTATATGGCTACACCTTC